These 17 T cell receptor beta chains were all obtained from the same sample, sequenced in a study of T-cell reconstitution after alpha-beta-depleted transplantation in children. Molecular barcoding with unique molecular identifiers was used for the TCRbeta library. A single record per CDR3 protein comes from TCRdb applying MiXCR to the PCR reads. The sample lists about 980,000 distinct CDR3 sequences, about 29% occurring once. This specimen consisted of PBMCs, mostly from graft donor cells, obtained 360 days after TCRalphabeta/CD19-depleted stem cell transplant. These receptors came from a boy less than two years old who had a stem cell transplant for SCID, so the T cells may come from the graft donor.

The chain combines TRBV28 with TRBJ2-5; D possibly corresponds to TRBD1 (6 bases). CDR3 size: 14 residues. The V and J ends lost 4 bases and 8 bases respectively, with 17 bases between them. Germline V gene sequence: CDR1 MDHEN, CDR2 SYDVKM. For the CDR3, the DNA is TGTGCCAGCAGTTCACAACCCAGGGGCGGAACCCAGTACTTC. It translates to CASSSQPRGGTQYF.

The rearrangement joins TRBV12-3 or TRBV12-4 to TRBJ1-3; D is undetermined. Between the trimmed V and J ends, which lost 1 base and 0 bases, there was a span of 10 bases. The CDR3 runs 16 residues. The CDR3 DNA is TGTGCCAGCAGTTTAGACGGCCTGAGCTCTGGAAACACCATATATTTT. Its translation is CASSLDGLSSGNTIYF.

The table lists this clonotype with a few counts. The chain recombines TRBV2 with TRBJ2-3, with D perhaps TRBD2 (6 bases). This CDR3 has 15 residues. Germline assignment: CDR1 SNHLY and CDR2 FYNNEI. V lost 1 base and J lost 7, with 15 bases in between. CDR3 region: CASSEGASEGYTQYF. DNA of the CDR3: TGTGCCAGCAGTGAAGGGGCTAGCGAAGGGTATACGCAGTATTTT.

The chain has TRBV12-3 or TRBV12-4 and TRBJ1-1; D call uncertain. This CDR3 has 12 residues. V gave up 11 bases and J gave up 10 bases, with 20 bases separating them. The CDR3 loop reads CAYRGPQQRAFF. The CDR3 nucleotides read TGTGCCTATAGAGGGCCCCAGCAGAGAGCTTTCTTT.

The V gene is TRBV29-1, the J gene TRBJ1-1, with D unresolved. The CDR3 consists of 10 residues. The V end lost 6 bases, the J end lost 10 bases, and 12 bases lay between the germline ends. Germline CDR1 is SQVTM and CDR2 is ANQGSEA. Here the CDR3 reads CSVPGSGAFF. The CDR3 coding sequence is TGCAGCGTCCCCGGGAGCGGAGCTTTCTTT.

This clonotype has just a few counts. The CDR3 nucleotides read TGCAGTGCTACGCTAGCGGCGACTAATAATGAGCAGTTCTTC. This translates into CSATLAATNNEQFF. This sequence joins TRBV20-1 and TRBJ2-1, with TRBD2 matching 7 bases. CDR3 length: 14 amino acids. The ends lost 4 bases at V and 7 bases at J; junction bases unmatched: 10. Germline values: CDR1 DFQATT, CDR2 SNEGSKA (reference sequence).

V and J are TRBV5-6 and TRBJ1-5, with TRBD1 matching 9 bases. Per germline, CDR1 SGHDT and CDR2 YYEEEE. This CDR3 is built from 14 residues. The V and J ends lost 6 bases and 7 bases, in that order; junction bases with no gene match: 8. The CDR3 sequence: CASKTQGAKQPQHF. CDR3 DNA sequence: TGTGCCAGCAAGACACAGGGGGCAAAACAGCCCCAGCATTTT. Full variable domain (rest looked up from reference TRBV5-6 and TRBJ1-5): DAGVTQSPTHLIKTRGQQVTLRCSPKSGHDTVSWYQQALGQGPQFIFQYYEEEERQRGNFPDRFSGHQFPNYSSELNVNALLLGDSALYLCASKTQGAKQPQHFGDGTRLSIL.

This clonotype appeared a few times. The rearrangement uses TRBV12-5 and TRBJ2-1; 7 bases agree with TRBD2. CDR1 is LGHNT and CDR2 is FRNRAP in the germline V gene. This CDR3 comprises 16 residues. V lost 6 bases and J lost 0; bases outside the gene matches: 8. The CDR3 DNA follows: TGTGCTAGTGGCCGGGGAGGGGAGAGCTCCTACAATGAGCAGTTCTTC. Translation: CASGRGGESSYNEQFF.

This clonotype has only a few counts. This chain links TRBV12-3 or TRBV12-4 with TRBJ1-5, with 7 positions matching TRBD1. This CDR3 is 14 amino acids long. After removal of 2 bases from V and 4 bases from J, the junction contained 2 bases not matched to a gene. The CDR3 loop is CASSLRDRNQPQHF. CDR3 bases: TGTGCCAGCAGTTTAAGGGACAGAAATCAGCCCCAGCATTTT.

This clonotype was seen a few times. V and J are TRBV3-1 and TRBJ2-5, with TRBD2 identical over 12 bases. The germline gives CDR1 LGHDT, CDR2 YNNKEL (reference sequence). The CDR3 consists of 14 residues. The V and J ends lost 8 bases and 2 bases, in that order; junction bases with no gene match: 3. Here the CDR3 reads CASGLAGRQETQYF. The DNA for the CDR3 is TGTGCCAGCGGACTAGCGGGGAGACAAGAGACCCAGTACTTC.

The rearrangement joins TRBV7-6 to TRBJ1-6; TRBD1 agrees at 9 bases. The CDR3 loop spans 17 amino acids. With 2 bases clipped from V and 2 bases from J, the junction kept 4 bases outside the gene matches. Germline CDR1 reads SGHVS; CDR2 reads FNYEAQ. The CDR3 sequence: CASSLMTGGTYNSPLHF. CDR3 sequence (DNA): TGTGCCAGCAGCTTAATGACAGGGGGAACCTATAATTCACCCCTCCACTTT.

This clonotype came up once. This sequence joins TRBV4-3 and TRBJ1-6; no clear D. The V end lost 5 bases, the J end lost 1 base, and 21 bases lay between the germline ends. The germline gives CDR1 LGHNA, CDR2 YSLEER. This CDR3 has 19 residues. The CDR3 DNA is TGCGCCAGCAGCTCGGGGAAGGTCCCAGGAGGGTCCTATAATTCACCCCTCCACTTT. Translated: CASSSGKVPGGSYNSPLHF.

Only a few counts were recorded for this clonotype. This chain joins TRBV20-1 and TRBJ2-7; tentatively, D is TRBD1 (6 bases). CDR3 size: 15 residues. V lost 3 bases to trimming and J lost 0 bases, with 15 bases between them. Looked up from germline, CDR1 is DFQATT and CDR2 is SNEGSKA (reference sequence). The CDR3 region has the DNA TGCAGTGCTAGGAGCGGCCAGGGGATCTCCTACGAGCAGTACTTC. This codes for CSARSGQGISYEQYF.

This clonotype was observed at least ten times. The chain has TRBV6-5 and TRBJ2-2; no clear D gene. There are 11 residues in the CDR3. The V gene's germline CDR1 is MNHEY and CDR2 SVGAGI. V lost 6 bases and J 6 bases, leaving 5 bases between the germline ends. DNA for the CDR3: TGTGCCAGCAGCTGGGCCGGGGAGCTGTTTTTT. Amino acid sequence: CASSWAGELFF.

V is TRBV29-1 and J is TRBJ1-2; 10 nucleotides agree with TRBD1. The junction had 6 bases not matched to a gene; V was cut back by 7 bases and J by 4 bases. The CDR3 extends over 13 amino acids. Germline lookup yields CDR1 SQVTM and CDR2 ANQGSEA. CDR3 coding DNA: TGCAGCGCCAGGGACAGGGGCGGCTATGGCTACACCTTC. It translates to CSARDRGGYGYTF.

This CDR3 is CASSYSGGTHQPQHF. The CDR3 nucleotides read TGTGCCAGCAGTTACTCGGGGGGAACTCATCAGCCCCAGCATTTT. The V and J genes are TRBV6-5 and TRBJ1-5; D might be TRBD1 (5 bases). The V and J ends lost 0 bases and 5 bases respectively, with 11 bases between them. The CDR3 contains 15 residues. Looked up from germline, CDR1 is MNHEY and CDR2 is SVGAGI.

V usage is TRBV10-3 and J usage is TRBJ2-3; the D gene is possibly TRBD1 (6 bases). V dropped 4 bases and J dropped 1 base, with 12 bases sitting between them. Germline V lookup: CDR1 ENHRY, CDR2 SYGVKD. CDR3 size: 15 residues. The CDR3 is CAISGYRERTDTQYF. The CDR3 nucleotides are TGTGCCATCAGTGGGTACAGGGAACGCACAGATACGCAGTATTTT.